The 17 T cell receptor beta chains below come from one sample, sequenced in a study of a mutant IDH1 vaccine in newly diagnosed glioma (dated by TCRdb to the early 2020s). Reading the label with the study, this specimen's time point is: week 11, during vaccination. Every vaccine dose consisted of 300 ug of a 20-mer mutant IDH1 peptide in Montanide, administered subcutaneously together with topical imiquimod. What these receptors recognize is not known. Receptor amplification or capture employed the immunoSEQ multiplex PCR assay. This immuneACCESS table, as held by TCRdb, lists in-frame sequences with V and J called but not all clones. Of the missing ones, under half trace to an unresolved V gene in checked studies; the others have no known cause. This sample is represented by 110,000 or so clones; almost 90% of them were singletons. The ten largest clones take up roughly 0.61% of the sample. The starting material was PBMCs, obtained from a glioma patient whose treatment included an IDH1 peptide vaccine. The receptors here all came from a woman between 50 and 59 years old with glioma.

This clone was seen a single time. The CDR3 DNA reads as TGCGCCAGCAGCTTGCGGGCAGGTACTGAAGCTTTCTTT. It codes for CASSLRAGTEAFF. This chain links TRBV5-1 with TRBJ1-1; unclear D gene. The germline V and J ends were trimmed by 1 base and 5 bases, with 9 bases remaining between them. The CDR3 is made up of 13 amino acids. Per germline, CDR1 SGHRS and CDR2 YFSETQ. The variable domain in full, with the rest retrieved from reference TRBV5-1 and TRBJ1-1, is KAGVTQTPRYLIKTRGQQVTLSCSPISGHRSVSWYQQTPGQGLQFLFEYFSETQRNKGNFPGRFSGRQFSNSRSEMNVSTLELGDSALYLCASSLRAGTEAFFGQGTRLTVV.

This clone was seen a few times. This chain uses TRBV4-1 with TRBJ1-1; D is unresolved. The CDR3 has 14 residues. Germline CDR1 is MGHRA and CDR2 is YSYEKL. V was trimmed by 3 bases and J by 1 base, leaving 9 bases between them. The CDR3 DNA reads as TGCGCCAGCAGCCACCCCGTGGCGAACACTGAAGCTTTCTTT. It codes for CASSHPVANTEAFF.

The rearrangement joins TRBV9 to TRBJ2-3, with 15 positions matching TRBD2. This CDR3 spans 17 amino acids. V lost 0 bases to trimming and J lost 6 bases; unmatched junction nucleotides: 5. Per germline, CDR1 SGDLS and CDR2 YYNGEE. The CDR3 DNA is TGTGCCAGCAGCGTAGTGGGACTAGCGGGAGGCCGGGATACGCAGTATTTT. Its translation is CASSVVGLAGGRDTQYF.

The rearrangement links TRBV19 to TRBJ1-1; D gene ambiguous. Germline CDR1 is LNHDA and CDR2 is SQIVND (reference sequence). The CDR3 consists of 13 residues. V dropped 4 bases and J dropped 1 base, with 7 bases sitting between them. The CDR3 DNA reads TGTGCCAGTAGTAAAGCAGAGAACACTGAAGCTTTCTTT. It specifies CASSKAENTEAFF. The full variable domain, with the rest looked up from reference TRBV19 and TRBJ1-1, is DGGITQSPKYLFRKEGQNVTLSCEQNLNHDAMYWYRQDPGQGLRLIYYSQIVNDFQKGDIAEGYSVSREKKESFPLTVTSAQKNPTAFYLCASSKAENTEAFFGQGTRLTVV.

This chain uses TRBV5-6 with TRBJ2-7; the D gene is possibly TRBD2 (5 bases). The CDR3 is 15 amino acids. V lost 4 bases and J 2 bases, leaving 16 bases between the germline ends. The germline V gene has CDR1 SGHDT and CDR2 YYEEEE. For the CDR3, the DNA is TGTGCCAGCAGCCCCATCAGCGGACTTCCCTACGAGCAGTACTTC. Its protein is CASSPISGLPYEQYF. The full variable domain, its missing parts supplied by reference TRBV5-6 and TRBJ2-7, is DAGVTQSPTHLIKTRGQQVTLRCSPKSGHDTVSWYQQALGQGPQFIFQYYEEEERQRGNFPDRFSGHQFPNYSSELNVNALLLGDSALYLCASSPISGLPYEQYFGPGTRLTVT.

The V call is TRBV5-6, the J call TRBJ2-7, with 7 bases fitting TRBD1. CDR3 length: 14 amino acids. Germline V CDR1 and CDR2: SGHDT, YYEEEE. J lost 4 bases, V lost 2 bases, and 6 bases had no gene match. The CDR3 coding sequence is TGTGCCAGCAGCTTCGGGACAGCACAGTACGAGCAGTACTTC. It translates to CASSFGTAQYEQYF.

CDR3 bases: TGTGCCAGCAGCCAACGAGGGACACTCGGGACTGAAGCTTTCTTT. It yields the protein CASSQRGTLGTEAFF. The chain couples TRBV21-1 to TRBJ1-1; the D segment call TRBD1 is taken from the table without a DNA check. TRBV21-1 is described as a pseudogene. This CDR3 is 15 amino acids long.

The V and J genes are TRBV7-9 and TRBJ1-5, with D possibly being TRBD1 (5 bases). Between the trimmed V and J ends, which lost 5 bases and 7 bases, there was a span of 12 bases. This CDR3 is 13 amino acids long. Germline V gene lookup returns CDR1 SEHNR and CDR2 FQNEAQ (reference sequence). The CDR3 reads CASSQGARQPQHF. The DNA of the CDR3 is TGTGCCAGCAGCCAAGGGGCCCGGCAGCCCCAGCATTTT.

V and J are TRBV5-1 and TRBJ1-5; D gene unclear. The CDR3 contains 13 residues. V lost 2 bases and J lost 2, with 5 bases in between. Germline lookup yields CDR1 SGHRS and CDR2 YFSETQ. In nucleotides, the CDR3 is TGCGCCAGCAGCTTTAAAGGCAATCAGCCCCAGCATTTT. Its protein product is CASSFKGNQPQHF.

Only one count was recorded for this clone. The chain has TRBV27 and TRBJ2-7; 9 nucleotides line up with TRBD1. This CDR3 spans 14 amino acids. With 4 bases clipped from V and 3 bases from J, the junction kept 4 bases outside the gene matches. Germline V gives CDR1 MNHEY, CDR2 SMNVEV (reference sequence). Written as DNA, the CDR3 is TGTGCCAGCAGTTCCGGGACAGGGAACTACGAGCAGTACTTC. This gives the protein CASSSGTGNYEQYF.

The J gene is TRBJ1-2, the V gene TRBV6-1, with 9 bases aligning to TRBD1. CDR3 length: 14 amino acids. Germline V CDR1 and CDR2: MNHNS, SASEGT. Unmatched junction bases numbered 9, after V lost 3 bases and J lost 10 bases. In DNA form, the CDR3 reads TGTGCCAGCAGTGAGGCCGGGACAGGGAAATTCTACACCTTC. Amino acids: CASSEAGTGKFYTF.

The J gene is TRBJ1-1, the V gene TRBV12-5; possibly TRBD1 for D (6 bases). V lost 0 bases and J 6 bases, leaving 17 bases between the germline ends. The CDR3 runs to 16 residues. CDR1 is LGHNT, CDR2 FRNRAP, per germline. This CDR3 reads CASGLVLVGGASEAFF. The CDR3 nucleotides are TGTGCTAGTGGTTTGGTACTTGTAGGGGGGGCCTCTGAAGCTTTCTTT.

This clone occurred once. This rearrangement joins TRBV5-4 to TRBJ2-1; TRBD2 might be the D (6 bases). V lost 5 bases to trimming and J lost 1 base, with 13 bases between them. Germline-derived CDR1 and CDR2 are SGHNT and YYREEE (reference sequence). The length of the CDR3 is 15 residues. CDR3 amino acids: CASSFSGGSYNEQFF. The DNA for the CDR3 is TGTGCCAGCAGTTTTAGCGGAGGGTCCTACAATGAGCAGTTCTTC.

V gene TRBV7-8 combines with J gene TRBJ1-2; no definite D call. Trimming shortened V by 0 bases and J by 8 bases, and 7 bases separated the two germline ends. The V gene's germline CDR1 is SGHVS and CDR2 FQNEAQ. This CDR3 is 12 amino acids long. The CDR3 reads CASSLAGDGYTF. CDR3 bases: TGTGCCAGCAGCTTAGCCGGAGACGGCTACACCTTC.

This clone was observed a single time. Here the CDR3 DNA reads TGTGCCAGTTGGACAGCCGAGAGGGCTTTCTTT. Protein product: CASWTAERAFF. The V and J genes are TRBV19 and TRBJ1-1; weak D call: TRBD1 (6 bases). The V end was cut by 8 bases, the J end by 11 bases, with 15 bases between. CDR1 is LNHDA and CDR2 is SQIVND in the germline V gene (reference sequence). The CDR3 loop spans 11 amino acids.

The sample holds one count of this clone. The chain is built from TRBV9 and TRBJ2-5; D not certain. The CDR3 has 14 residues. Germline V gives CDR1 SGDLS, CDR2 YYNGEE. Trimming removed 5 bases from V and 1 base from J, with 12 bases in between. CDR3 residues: CASRITCSQETQYF. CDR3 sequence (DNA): TGTGCCAGCAGAATTACCTGTTCCCAAGAGACCCAGTACTTC. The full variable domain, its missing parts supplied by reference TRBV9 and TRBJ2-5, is DSGVTQTPKHLITATGQRVTLRCSPRSGDLSVYWYQQSLDQGLQFLIQYYNGEERAKGNILERFSAQQFPDLHSELNLSSLELGDSALYFCASRITCSQETQYFGPGTRLLVL.

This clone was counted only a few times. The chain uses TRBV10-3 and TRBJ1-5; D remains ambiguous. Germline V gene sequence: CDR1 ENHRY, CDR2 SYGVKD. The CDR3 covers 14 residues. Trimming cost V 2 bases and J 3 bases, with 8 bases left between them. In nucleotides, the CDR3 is TGTGCCATCAGTGAGGACGGACCCAATCAGCCCCAGCATTTT. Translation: CAISEDGPNQPQHF.